This is a list of T cell receptor beta chains from one sample in a study of cytomegalovirus exposure and HLA in healthy donors. Generated by immunoSEQ multiplex PCR, the TCRdb table keeps only in-frame clones and is missing some. The sample holds roughly 200,000 clones, around 80% seen once. The sequencing input was PBMCs. These receptors were taken from a man aged 40-49 years in good health and CMV-seropositive. CDR3s include the opening cysteine and the closing phenylalanine or tryptophan. Each record gives: D gene, clone size, J gene, CDR3 length, V gene, CDR3 protein, CDR3 DNA. A D gene is named only where the DNA matches it firmly. Not all rows give a size; the values are once, few, many and, for expanded clones, a class.

>-|-|TRBJ1-2|15|TRBV29-1
CSVSPLTGNNYGYTF
TGCAGCGTCTCCCCTTTGACAGGCAATAACTATGGCTACACCTTC
>-|-|TRBJ1-4|15|TRBV7-9
CASSSEGGANEKLFF
TGTGCCAGCAGCTCAGAGGGAGGGGCTAATGAAAAACTGTTTTTT
>TRBD1|-|TRBJ2-2|14|TRBV19
CASSWGQGTGELFF
TGTGCCAGTAGTTGGGGACAGGGGACCGGGGAGCTGTTTTTT
>-|-|TRBJ2-5|14|TRBV5-4
CASSSRGGGETQYF
TGTGCCAGCAGCTCGAGGGGAGGGGGAGAGACCCAGTACTTC
>-|-|TRBJ2-7|14|TRBV5-6
CASGNATKPDEQYF
TGTGCCAGCGGAAATGCGACTAAGCCGGACGAGCAGTACTTC
>-|few|TRBJ2-7|15|TRBV12-5
CASGIQQGYKVEQYF
TGTGCTAGTGGTATACAACAGGGTTACAAGGTCGAGCAGTACTTC
>TRBD1|-|TRBJ2-7|19|TRBV7-9
CASSFFPPEAGTEFYEQYF
TGTGCCAGCAGCTTTTTCCCACCAGAGGCCGGGACAGAGTTCTACGAGCAGTACTTC
>-|-|TRBJ1-5|12|TRBV19
CASSTLAAPQHF
TGTGCCAGTAGTACCCTCGCGGCGCCCCAGCATTTT
>TRBD1|few|TRBJ1-1|16|TRBV19
CASSKGTGRERTEAFF
TGTGCCAGTAGTAAGGGGACAGGGCGAGAGAGAACTGAAGCTTTCTTT
>TRBD2|-|TRBJ2-7|14|TRBV6-1
CASRRRREWDEQYF
TGTGCCAGCAGGCGACGGCGGGAGTGGGACGAGCAGTACTTC
>TRBD1|-|TRBJ2-2|18|TRBV19
CASTRLFPGQGDPGELFF
TGTGCCAGTACCCGACTCTTCCCGGGACAGGGGGATCCTGGGGAGCTGTTTTTT
>-|-|TRBJ1-3|16|TRBV6-5
CASSYFRGSSGNTIYF
TGTGCCAGCAGTTACTTTCGCGGCAGCTCTGGAAACACCATATATTTT
>-|-|TRBJ1-2|13|TRBV2
CASSEGEGYGYTF
TGTGCCAGCAGTGAGGGGGAGGGCTATGGCTACACCTTC
>-|-|TRBJ2-1|15|TRBV28
CASISTATSYNEQFF
TGTGCCAGCATTTCGACAGCAACCTCCTACAATGAGCAGTTCTTC
>TRBD2|few|TRBJ2-2|16|TRBV10-3
CAISGAASGTGGELFF
TGTGCCATCAGTGGGGCGGCTAGCGGGACTGGCGGGGAGCTGTTTTTT
>-|-|TRBJ2-2|17|TRBV7-9
CASSLGFSGDHTGELFF
TGTGCCAGCAGCTTAGGGTTTAGCGGAGATCACACCGGGGAGCTGTTTTTT
>-|-|TRBJ2-1|15|TRBV14
CASSQGVLARVEQFF
TGTGCCAGCAGCCAAGGGGTCCTAGCGCGGGTTGAGCAGTTCTTC
>TRBD2|-|TRBJ2-3|15|TRBV9
CASSVLAGGTDTQYF
TGTGCCAGCAGCGTCCTAGCGGGAGGCACAGATACGCAGTATTTT
>-|-|TRBJ2-7|14|TRBV7-2
CASSLGGSKAEQYF
TGTGCCAGCAGCCTGGGGGGATCCAAGGCCGAGCAGTACTTC
>-|-|TRBJ2-6|18|TRBV19
CASSLDHRVGRGANVLTF
TGTGCCAGTAGTTTAGACCACAGGGTAGGACGGGGGGCCAACGTCCTGACTTTC
>TRBD2|-|TRBJ2-7|19|TRBV7-8
CASRPDGGLAGGQRYEQYF
TGTGCCAGCAGACCAGACGGGGGACTAGCGGGAGGGCAACGGTACGAGCAGTACTTC
>-|-|TRBJ2-3|13|TRBV29-1
CSAYRVGTDTQYF
TGCAGCGCCTACAGGGTAGGCACAGATACACAGTATTTT
>-|-|TRBJ1-5|12|TRBV5-6
CASSSLGTAVLF
TGTGCCAGCAGCTCCTTAGGGACTGCCGTACTTTTT
>-|-|TRBJ2-3|11|TRBV5-6
CASSHTDTQYF
TGTGCCAGCAGCCACACGGATACGCAGTATTTT
>TRBD2|once|TRBJ2-1|14|TRBV29-1
CSVELVGGGTEQFF
TGCAGCGTCGAATTGGTCGGGGGGGGAACTGAGCAGTTCTTC
>-|-|TRBJ2-2|17|TRBV19
CASSDRRGPSGTGELFF
TGTGCCAGTAGCGACAGAAGGGGCCCCTCTGGTACCGGGGAGCTGTTTTTT
>TRBD1|-|TRBJ1-4|17|TRBV7-6
CASSLPRDRDFNEKLFF
TGTGCCAGCAGCTTACCCCGGGACAGGGACTTTAATGAAAAACTGTTTTTT
>-|-|TRBJ2-7|15|TRBV18
CASSQPGLTSYEQYF
TGTGCCAGCTCACAACCGGGACTCACGTCCTACGAGCAGTACTTC
>-|-|TRBJ2-7|13|TRBV11-2
CAGSPLDSYEQYF
TGTGCCGGCAGCCCGCTAGATTCCTACGAGCAGTACTTC
>TRBD1|-|TRBJ2-7|17|TRBV11-2
CASSPPNQTGLSYEQYF
TGTGCCAGCAGTCCACCTAATCAGACAGGGCTCTCCTACGAGCAGTACTTC
>-|-|TRBJ2-1|15|TRBV2
CASSESRGGDNEQFF
TGTGCCAGCAGTGAGTCAAGGGGTGGGGACAATGAGCAGTTCTTC
>-|-|TRBJ2-1|16|TRBV14
CASSHGEGRFYNEQFF
TGTGCCAGCAGCCACGGGGAAGGGAGATTCTACAATGAGCAGTTCTTC
>-|few|TRBJ1-4|14|TRBV18
CASSPGEAYEKLFF
TGTGCCAGCTCACCAGGGGAGGCCTATGAAAAACTGTTTTTT
>-|-|TRBJ2-6|18|TRBV29-1
CSVSEQAGIGPGANVLTF
TGCAGCGTCTCCGAACAAGCAGGGATTGGCCCTGGGGCCAACGTCCTGACTTTC
>TRBD2|few|TRBJ2-5|15|TRBV19
CASSPGLAEQETQYF
TGTGCCAGTAGTCCCGGACTAGCGGAGCAAGAGACCCAGTACTTC
>-|-|TRBJ1-5|16|TRBV9
CASSVGPTPGNQPQHF
TGTGCCAGCAGCGTCGGACCAACCCCAGGGAATCAGCCCCAGCATTTT
>-|-|TRBJ2-5|13|TRBV30
CAWTSVERETQYF
TGTGCCTGGACTAGCGTCGAGAGAGAGACCCAGTACTTC
>TRBD2|-|TRBJ2-7|15|TRBV5-1
CASSLGTSVTYEQYF
TGCGCCAGCAGCTTAGGGACTAGCGTAACCTACGAGCAGTACTTC
>-|-|TRBJ1-5|13|TRBV18
CASSPDMRQPQHF
TGTGCCAGCTCACCAGACATGCGACAGCCCCAGCATTTT
>TRBD1|-|TRBJ1-5|11|TRBV19
CAKQGLKPQHF
TGTGCCAAACAGGGGTTGAAGCCCCAGCATTTT
>-|once|TRBJ2-4|13|TRBV7-3
CASSLNREGIQYF
TGTGCCAGCAGCTTAAACAGGGAGGGCATTCAGTACTTC
>-|-|TRBJ2-5|12|TRBV6-5
CASRLAPETQYF
TGTGCCAGCAGACTAGCCCCAGAGACCCAGTACTTC
>-|-|TRBJ1-3|15|TRBV5-1
CASSLDRNSGNTIYF
TGCGCCAGCAGCTTGGACAGAAATTCTGGAAACACCATATATTTT
>TRBD1|-|TRBJ1-4|15|TRBV9
CASSSGQGMGEKLFF
TGTGCCAGCAGCTCCGGACAGGGGATGGGAGAAAAACTGTTTTTT
>TRBD2|-|TRBJ2-5|16|TRBV10-3
CAISAGTRGHQETQYF
TGTGCCATCAGTGCTGGGACTAGAGGACACCAAGAGACCCAGTACTTC
>-|once|TRBJ1-4|18|TRBV27
CASSLGSTGPATNEKLFF
TGTGCCAGCAGTCTCGGTAGTACAGGCCCCGCAACTAATGAAAAACTGTTTTTT
>-|-|TRBJ2-7|12|TRBV7-9
CASKGGGVEQYF
TGTGCCAGCAAAGGAGGAGGTGTAGAGCAGTACTTC
>TRBD2|-|TRBJ2-7|15|TRBV7-2
CASSLRTSGRSEQYF
TGTGCCAGCAGCTTAAGGACTAGCGGGAGATCCGAGCAGTACTTC
>-|-|TRBJ2-4|16|TRBV7-9
CASSSLSHEAKNIQYF
TGTGCCAGCAGCTCCCTATCCCATGAAGCCAAAAACATTCAGTACTTC
>-|few|TRBJ1-3|15|TRBV11-2
CASSLAGAAGNTIYF
TGTGCCAGCAGCTTAGCAGGGGCTGCTGGAAACACCATATATTTT
>-|-|TRBJ1-1|14|TRBV5-1
CASSAHPGNTEAFF
TGCGCCAGCAGCGCTCACCCGGGGAACACTGAAGCTTTCTTT
>-|-|TRBJ1-2|13|TRBV4-1
CASSSGSQRGYTF
TGCGCCAGCAGCTCAGGGTCCCAGCGAGGCTACACCTTC
>TRBD1|-|TRBJ2-7|15|TRBV7-2
CASSRDRGSSYEQYF
TGTGCCAGCAGCAGAGACAGGGGGAGCTCCTACGAGCAGTACTTC
>-|-|TRBJ2-1|14|TRBV5-6
CASSFRRAYNEQFF
TGTGCCAGCAGTTTCCGGCGGGCCTACAATGAGCAGTTCTTC
>-|-|TRBJ2-5|14|TRBV29-1
CSVGPYATAETQYF
TGCAGCGTTGGCCCATACGCTACTGCGGAGACCCAGTACTTC
>TRBD1|-|TRBJ2-4|15|TRBV25-1
CASTEGDRVSNIQYF
TGTGCCAGCACCGAGGGCGACAGGGTCTCTAACATTCAGTACTTC
>TRBD1|-|TRBJ2-7|13|TRBV7-6
CASSSKTGDEQYF
TGTGCCAGCAGCTCGAAAACAGGGGACGAGCAGTACTTC
>TRBD2|once|TRBJ2-5|20|TRBV18
CASSPFKDRGRADFQETQYF
TGTGCCAGCTCACCATTTAAAGATCGCGGGAGGGCCGACTTCCAAGAGACCCAGTACTTC
>-|-|TRBJ2-7|11|TRBV6-5
CASSYSAEQYF
TGTGCCAGCAGTTACTCAGCCGAGCAGTACTTC
>-|-|TRBJ2-2|14|TRBV4-2
CASSQDSQTGELFF
TGTGCCAGCAGCCAAGATTCGCAGACCGGGGAGCTGTTTTTT